This TCR beta chain was retrieved from a study of cytomegalovirus exposure and HLA in healthy donors. Broader study findings: Cytomegalovirus status, reportedly, was diagnosed with high specificity and sensitivity by the classifier.

Note on this clone: What it binds is unknown.

PCR involved 60 Vbeta and 13 Jbeta primers. TCRdb's copy holds only in-frame clones and misses some; the assay was immunoSEQ multiplex PCR. The sample has 150,000 to 200,000 clones; 62% are singletons. Germline CDR1 reads SGHRS; CDR2 reads YFSETQ. CDR3 length equals 16 residues. With 0 bases removed from V and 1 base from J, the gap between germline ends came to 13 bases. The TCR sequence derives from a man aged 40-55 years in good health and CMV-seronegative. Sequencing used PBMCs. The chain links TRBV5-1 to TRBJ1-1; D ambiguous. CDR3 protein: CASSLDGGRANTEAFF. The CDR3 DNA reads as TGCGCCAGCAGCTTGGATGGCGGGCGGGCGAACACTGAAGCTTTCTTT.